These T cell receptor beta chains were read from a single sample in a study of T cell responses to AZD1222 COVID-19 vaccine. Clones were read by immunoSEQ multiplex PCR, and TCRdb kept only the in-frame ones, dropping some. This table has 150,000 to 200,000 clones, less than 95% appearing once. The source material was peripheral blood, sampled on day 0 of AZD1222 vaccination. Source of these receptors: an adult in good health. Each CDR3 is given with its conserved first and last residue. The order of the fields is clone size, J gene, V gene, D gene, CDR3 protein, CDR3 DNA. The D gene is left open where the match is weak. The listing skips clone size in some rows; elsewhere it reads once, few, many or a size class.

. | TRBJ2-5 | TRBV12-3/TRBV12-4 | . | CASSGRETQYF | TGTGCCAGCAGTGGCCGGGAGACCCAGTACTTC
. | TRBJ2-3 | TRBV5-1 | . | CASSTGTLGTDTQYF | TGCGCCAGCAGCACCGGGACCCTCGGGACAGATACGCAGTATTTT
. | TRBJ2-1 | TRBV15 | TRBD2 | CATSPRLAGSYNEQFF | TGTGCCACCAGCCCCAGACTAGCGGGGTCCTACAATGAGCAGTTCTTC
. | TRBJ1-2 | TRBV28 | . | CASSFQQGYGYTF | TGTGCCAGCAGTTTCCAACAGGGATATGGCTACACCTTC
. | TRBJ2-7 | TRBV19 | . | CASSPRGLITTYEQYF | TGTGCCAGTAGTCCCAGGGGACTGATCACAACCTACGAGCAGTACTTC
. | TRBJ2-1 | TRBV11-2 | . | CASSAIRGAHNEQFF | TGTGCCAGCAGCGCAATTCGGGGGGCTCACAATGAGCAGTTCTTC
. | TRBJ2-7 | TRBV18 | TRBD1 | CASSPPGQGPGKQYF | TGTGCCAGCTCCCCTCCGGGACAGGGGCCTGGGAAGCAGTACTTC
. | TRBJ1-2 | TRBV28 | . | CASSLSVPRGGKGYTF | TGTGCCAGCAGTTTAAGTGTTCCTCGCGGGGGAAAAGGCTACACCTTC
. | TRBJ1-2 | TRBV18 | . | CASSPSGDYGYTF | TGTGCCAGCTCACCGTCCGGAGACTATGGCTACACCTTC
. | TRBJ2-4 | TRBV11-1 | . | CASSLGSRNIQYF | TGTGCCAGCAGCTTAGGTTCTAGGAACATTCAGTACTTC
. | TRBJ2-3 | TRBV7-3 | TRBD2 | CASSMSGSSTDTQYF | TGTGCCAGCAGCATGAGCGGGAGCAGCACAGATACGCAGTATTTT
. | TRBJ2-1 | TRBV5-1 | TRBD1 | CASRTGLVGYNEQFF | TGCGCCAGCAGGACAGGGCTGGTGGGTTACAATGAGCAGTTCTTC
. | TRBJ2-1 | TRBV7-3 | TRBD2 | CASSRTSGSSYNEQFF | TGTGCCAGCAGCAGGACTAGCGGGAGCTCCTACAATGAGCAGTTCTTC
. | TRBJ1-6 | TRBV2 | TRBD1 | CARTGQGESPLHF | TGTGCCAGAACGGGACAGGGGGAATCACCCCTCCACTTT
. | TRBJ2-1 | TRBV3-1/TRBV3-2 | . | CASSDEGGSYNEQFF | TGTGCCAGCAGCGACGAAGGGGGCTCCTACAATGAGCAGTTCTTC
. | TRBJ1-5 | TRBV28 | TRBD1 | CASRAGQAHQPQHF | TGTGCCAGCAGGGCGGGACAGGCACATCAGCCCCAGCATTTT
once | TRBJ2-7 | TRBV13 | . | CASSSPGVYEQYF | TGTGCCAGCAGCTCACCTGGGGTATACGAGCAGTACTTC
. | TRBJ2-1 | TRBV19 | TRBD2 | CASSGRTSQLYNEQFF | TGTGCCAGTAGTGGGAGGACTAGCCAACTATACAATGAGCAGTTCTTC
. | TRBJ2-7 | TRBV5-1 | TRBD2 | CASSPGTSGRNEQYF | TGCGCCAGCAGCCCCGGGACTAGCGGGAGAAACGAGCAGTACTTC
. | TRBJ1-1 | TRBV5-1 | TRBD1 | CASSILSYPGQGGVDTEAFF | TGCGCCAGCAGCATACTATCCTATCCGGGACAGGGGGGCGTGGATACTGAAGCTTTCTTT
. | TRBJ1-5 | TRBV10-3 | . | CAISEASNQPQHF | TGTGCCATCAGTGAGGCAAGCAATCAGCCCCAGCATTTT
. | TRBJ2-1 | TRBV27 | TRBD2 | CASSLSLGTSGRYEQFF | TGTGCCAGCAGTTTATCCCTAGGGACTAGCGGGAGATATGAGCAGTTCTTC
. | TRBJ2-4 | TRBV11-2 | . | CASSLIRRPNIQYF | TGTGCCAGCAGCTTAATCCGTCGACCAAACATTCAGTACTTC
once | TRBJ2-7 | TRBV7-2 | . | CASSTAGGYEQYF | TGTGCCAGCAGCACCGCCGGGGGCTACGAGCAGTACTTC
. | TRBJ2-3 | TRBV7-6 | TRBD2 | CASSRGGSTDTQYF | TGTGCCAGCAGCCGGGGGGGGAGCACAGATACGCAGTATTTT
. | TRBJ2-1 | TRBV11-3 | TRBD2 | CASSLPLGGSSYNEQFF | TGTGCCAGCAGCTTACCCCTGGGCGGGAGTTCCTACAATGAGCAGTTCTTC
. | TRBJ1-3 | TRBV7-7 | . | CASSLPPGATRSGNTIYF | TGTGCTAGCAGCTTACCGCCAGGGGCCACACGCTCTGGAAACACCATATATTTT
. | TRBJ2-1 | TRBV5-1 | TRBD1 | CASSRSGTGADNEQFF | TGCGCCAGCAGTCGTTCCGGGACAGGGGCGGACAATGAGCAGTTCTTC
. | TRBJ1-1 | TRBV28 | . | CASRQNTEAFF | TGTGCCAGCAGACAGAACACTGAAGCTTTCTTT
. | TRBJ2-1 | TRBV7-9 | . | CASSFPTNEQFF | TGTGCCAGCAGCTTTCCGACCAATGAGCAGTTCTTC
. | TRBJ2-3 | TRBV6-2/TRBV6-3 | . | CASSLRFGTDTQYF | TGTGCCAGCAGTTTGAGGTTCGGCACAGATACGCAGTATTTT
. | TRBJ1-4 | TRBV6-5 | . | CASRPRIGEKLFF | TGTGCCAGCAGGCCGCGGATCGGCGAAAAACTGTTTTTT
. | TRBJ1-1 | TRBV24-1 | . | CATSQDSNTEAFF | TGTGCCACCAGCCAAGACAGTAACACTGAAGCTTTCTTT
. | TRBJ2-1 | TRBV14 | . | CASSQELAGQSYNEQFF | TGTGCCAGCAGCCAAGAATTGGCGGGACAATCCTACAATGAGCAGTTCTTC
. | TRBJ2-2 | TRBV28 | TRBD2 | CASSPWTSGSYTGELFF | TGTGCCAGCAGTCCTTGGACTAGCGGGAGTTACACCGGGGAGCTGTTTTTT